The 11 T cell receptor beta chains listed next were all sequenced from one sample in a study of cytomegalovirus exposure and HLA in healthy donors. The study ran its PCR with 60 Vbeta and 13 Jbeta primers. Clones were read by immunoSEQ multiplex PCR, and TCRdb kept only the in-frame ones, dropping some. The repertoire holds some 93,000 clones, 78% seen once, with approximately 3% in the top ten. What was sequenced was PBMCs. Every receptor here comes from a woman in her thirties or forties in good health and CMV-seronegative.

The rearrangement links TRBV15 to TRBJ1-5; TRBD1 aligns across 8 bases. This CDR3 spans 15 amino acids. V lost 5 bases, J lost 9 bases, and 12 bases stayed unmatched. The germline gives CDR1 LNHNV, CDR2 YYDKDF (reference sequence). The CDR3 sequence is CATSPQDRGNWPQHF. CDR3 sequence (DNA): TGTGCCACCAGCCCTCAAGACAGGGGAAATTGGCCCCAGCATTTT.

The V call is TRBV30, the J call TRBJ2-6; 11 nucleotides match TRBD1. This CDR3 spans 17 amino acids. Germline values: CDR1 GTSNPN, CDR2 SVGIG (reference sequence). V lost 2 bases and J lost 4; bases outside the gene matches: 7. In DNA form, the CDR3 reads TGTGCCTGGAGTCCGGACAGGGGGCGGTCAGGGGCCAACGTCCTGACTTTC. The encoded protein is CAWSPDRGRSGANVLTF.

The J gene is TRBJ1-6, the V gene TRBV23-1; 8 nucleotides agree with TRBD1. TRBV23-1 is identified as an open reading frame with a role that is uncertain. V lost 4 bases, J lost 7 bases, and 9 bases stayed unmatched. The CDR3 totals 16 residues. The CDR3 here is CASSPQTGVENSPLHF. The CDR3 DNA reads TGCGCCAGCAGTCCCCAGACAGGGGTAGAGAATTCACCCCTCCACTTT.

CDR3 in DNA: TGTGCCAGCAGGAGACTAGCGGGAAGTAGGACCTACGAGCAGTACTTC. The encoded protein is CASRRLAGSRTYEQYF. The chain recombines TRBV27 with TRBJ2-5, with 11 bases that match TRBD2. The tail of the sequence fits TRBJ2-7 better, so the J call may be wrong. The length of the CDR3 is 16 residues. Germline CDR1 reads MNHEY; CDR2 reads SMNVEV (reference sequence).

The chain combines TRBV7-9 with TRBJ1-2, with D possibly TRBD1 on 5 matching bases. Germline assignment: CDR1 SEHNR and CDR2 FQNEAQ (reference sequence). The CDR3 loop spans 13 amino acids. Trimming cost V 2 bases and J 4 bases, with 8 bases left between them. CDR3 sequence (DNA): TGTGCCAGCAGCTTACGGCAGGGCTATGGCTACACCTTC. The encoded protein is CASSLRQGYGYTF.

The chain recombines TRBV29-1 with TRBJ2-7; TRBD1 is a possible D gene (6 bases). Between the trimmed V and J ends, which lost 7 bases and 3 bases, there was a span of 16 bases. Germline V gene sequence: CDR1 SQVTM, CDR2 ANQGSEA. The CDR3 sequence is 13 residues long. CDR3 nucleotides: TGCAGCGCAATGTCGACAGGCTTCTACGAGCAGTACTTC. Its translation is CSAMSTGFYEQYF.

This clone was recorded only once. The chain joins TRBV6-5 to TRBJ1-5; TRBD1 agrees at 8 bases. The germline CDR1 and CDR2 sequences are MNHEY and SVGAGI. The CDR3 consists of 14 residues. With 6 bases clipped from V and 5 bases from J, the junction kept 6 bases outside the gene matches. The CDR3, as DNA: TGTGCCAGCAGCTTGGGACAGGCGCATCAGCCCCAGCATTTT. The encoded protein is CASSLGQAHQPQHF.

This clone showed up just once. This chain joins TRBV12-5 and TRBJ1-1; perhaps TRBD1 as D (5 bases). The V end lost 3 bases, the J end lost 1 base, and 12 bases lay between the germline ends. This CDR3 contains 15 residues. Germline lookup yields CDR1 LGHNT and CDR2 FRNRAP. The CDR3 bases are TGTGCTAGTGGTTTTTCGCCAGGGTCGAACACTGAAGCTTTCTTT. Protein product: CASGFSPGSNTEAFF.

The chain uses TRBV18 and TRBJ2-7; 8 bases are shared with TRBD1. This CDR3 is 15 amino acids long. Germline V gives CDR1 KGHSH, CDR2 LQKENI. Trimming cost V 5 bases and J 0 bases; bases outside gene matches: 6. Here the CDR3 DNA reads TGTGCCAGCTCAACGTTACAGGGGGGCTCCTACGAGCAGTACTTC. It yields the protein CASSTLQGGSYEQYF.

This chain joins TRBV18 and TRBJ1-2; maybe TRBD1 (5 bases). V lost 2 bases and J lost 5, with 12 bases in between. CDR1 is KGHSH, CDR2 LQKENI, per germline. CDR3 length: 14 amino acids. CDR3 DNA: TGTGCCAGCTCACCAGGGGCAGTGCGTTATGGCTACACCTTC. Translation: CASSPGAVRYGYTF.

This clone has ten or more counts. This rearrangement joins TRBV6-5 to TRBJ1-1; D possibly corresponds to TRBD1 (5 bases). There are 15 residues in the CDR3. V was trimmed by 2 bases and J by 4 bases, leaving 14 bases between them. CDR1 and CDR2 from the germline V gene are MNHEY and SVGAGI. CDR3 sequence: CASSYRGVGGTEAFF. CDR3 coding DNA: TGTGCCAGCAGTTACAGGGGTGTGGGGGGCACTGAAGCTTTCTTT.